The clone carrying this T cell receptor (beta chain) has ten or more counts. Its antigen remains unidentified. The library was built from about 400 ng RNA with molecular barcoded adaptors for alpha/delta and beta/gamma chains. MiXCR, applied by TCRdb to the reads, yields one record per CDR3 protein. The top ten hold over 40% of the sample, which has tens of thousands of distinct CDR3 sequences, 11% to 15% seen once. V lost 3 bases, J lost 3 bases, and 9 bases stayed unmatched. Germline lookup yields CDR1 DFQATT and CDR2 SNEGSKA (reference sequence). The CDR3 runs 15 residues. This record comes from a study of read filtering for tumor transcriptome and immune sequencing. The study, taken as a whole, reports: Correlation between methods rose after single-read clonotypes were removed.

Specimen: a population of CD138-negative cells sorted from bone marrow. The rearrangement joins TRBV20-1 to TRBJ2-3; 7 nucleotides match TRBD1. This TCR derives from a donor over 35 with multiple myeloma. The CDR3 region has the DNA TGCAGTGCTAGGAAACAGGGGCCGGGGACAGATACGCAGTATTTT. This codes for CSARKQGPGTDTQYF.